This TCR beta chain was obtained from a study of CD8+ T cells in alopecia areata. Study details: The study gave tofacitinib for 6 to 18 months, then 6 months off drug. Study observations and caveats: In lesional scalp, particularly from alopecia totalis/universalis, clonality was higher than in normal scalp.

On this clone: The antigen remains unidentified.

The CDR3 consists of 13 residues. The V gene lost 5 bases and the J gene lost 2 bases, with 10 bases spanning the gap. Germline loops: CDR1 MNHEY, CDR2 SMNVEV (reference sequence). Extracted from the samples, RNA was reverse transcribed into cDNA to serve as the sequencing template. The method was immunoSEQ multiplex PCR; TCRdb's version includes in-frame clones alone and lacks a portion of them. The sample has 150,000 or so clones, over 70% seen once. This TCR came from a human donor with alopecia areata. Sequenced here: CD8+ T cells sorted from blood, sampled at week 0. This chain links TRBV27 with TRBJ2-7; no reliable D call. The CDR3 coding sequence is TGTGCCAGCAGTCCAAGACCGACCTACGAGCAGTACTTC. Its translation: CASSPRPTYEQYF.